A single sample gave rise to the 25 T cell receptor beta chains below, sequenced in a study of cytomegalovirus exposure and HLA in healthy donors. PCR employed 60 Vbeta and 13 Jbeta primers. The table came from immunoSEQ multiplex PCR; TCRdb's copy has only in-frame clones and leaves some out. The sample has about 170,000 clones; roughly 67% are singletons. The sequencing sample was made of PBMCs. The receptors stem from a woman younger than 30 in good health and CMV-seropositive.

The chain employs TRBV10-3 and TRBJ2-7, with D tentatively TRBD2 (5 bases). This CDR3 is 14 amino acids long. The V gene's germline CDR1 is ENHRY and CDR2 SYGVKD. With 2 bases removed from V and 1 base from J, the gap between germline ends came to 9 bases. The CDR3 nucleotides read TGTGCCATCAGTGAGGAGCGGTCTTCCTACGAGCAGTACTTC. Encoded protein: CAISEERSSYEQYF.

This clone was seen a single time. The chain has TRBV10-3 and TRBJ2-1, with D tentatively TRBD1 (6 bases). CDR3 length equals 17 residues. The germline V and J ends were trimmed by 2 bases and 7 bases, with 21 bases remaining between them. CDR1 is ENHRY, CDR2 SYGVKD, per germline. As DNA, the CDR3 is TGTGCCATCAGTGAGCCCGGTGGGGGCCCGGCAGTGAATGAGCAGTTCTTC. This encodes CAISEPGGGPAVNEQFF.

The chain combines TRBV29-1 with TRBJ2-3; 8 nucleotides agree with TRBD1. The CDR3 is 13 amino acids. V trimming: 2 bases; J trimming: 6 bases; junction bases outside the gene matches: 4. Per germline, CDR1 SQVTM and CDR2 ANQGSEA. CDR3 amino acids: CSVEITGGDTQYF. The CDR3 DNA sequence: TGCAGCGTTGAAATAACAGGGGGGGATACGCAGTATTTT.

The chain carries TRBV7-2 and TRBJ1-2; TRBD1 matches 9 bases. V shed 5 bases and J 3 bases; nucleotides not matched to a gene: 10. The CDR3 covers 16 residues. Germline values: CDR1 SGHTA, CDR2 FQGNSA. CDR3: CASSTTTGGADYGYTF. CDR3 in DNA: TGTGCCAGCAGCACCACAACAGGGGGCGCGGACTATGGCTACACCTTC. The full variable domain, its missing parts supplied by reference TRBV7-2 and TRBJ1-2, is GAGVSQSPSNKVTEKGKDVELRCDPISGHTALYWYRQSLGQGLEFLIYFQGNSAPDKSGLPSDRFSAERTGGSVSTLTIQRTQQEDSAVYLCASSTTTGGADYGYTFGSGTRLTVV.

This clone was picked up one time. This chain uses TRBV4-2 with TRBJ1-3, with a weak D call TRBD1 (5 bases). The V and J ends lost 0 bases and 1 base respectively, with 7 bases between them. The CDR3 covers 15 residues. Germline V gene sequence: CDR1 LGHNA, CDR2 YNFKEQ. The chain's CDR3 is CASSQEAGSGNTIYF. The CDR3 DNA is TGTGCCAGCAGCCAAGAAGCAGGGTCTGGAAACACCATATATTTT.

The gene calls are TRBV19 and TRBJ1-2; TRBD1 agrees at 7 bases. Per the germline V gene, CDR1 is LNHDA and CDR2 is SQIVND (reference sequence). The CDR3 has 14 residues. The V gene end was trimmed by 4 bases and the J gene end by 3 bases; junction bases not matched to a gene: 5. CDR3 loop: CASSTNTGDYGYTF. The DNA for the CDR3 is TGTGCCAGTAGTACGAACACAGGGGACTATGGCTACACCTTC.

This clone has only a few counts. The chain carries TRBV10-3 and TRBJ2-1; D gene ambiguous. Trimming took off 4 bases at V and 8 bases at J, with 9 bases between the two ends. The CDR3 extends over 12 amino acids. CDR1 and CDR2 from the germline V gene are ENHRY and SYGVKD. This chain's CDR3 is CAISARSDEQFF. In DNA form, the CDR3 reads TGTGCCATCAGTGCCCGATCGGATGAGCAGTTCTTC.

This clone was counted between two and nine times. The V gene is TRBV29-1, the J gene TRBJ2-7; 7 bases are a match to TRBD1. The germline V gene has CDR1 SQVTM and CDR2 ANQGSEA. The CDR3 is 14 amino acids. The junction had 13 bases not matched to a gene; V was cut back by 7 bases and J by 4 bases. The CDR3 here is CSASPGQSPYEQYF. The CDR3 nucleotides are TGCAGCGCATCGCCGGGACAGAGCCCTTACGAGCAGTACTTC.

This chain connects TRBV6-5 to TRBJ2-7, with D possibly matching TRBD2 (7 bases). The ends were cut back, 6 bases at V and 3 bases at J, with 12 bases in the middle. The CDR3 is 13 residues long. Looked up from germline, CDR1 is MNHEY and CDR2 is SVGAGI. The CDR3 reads CASSKGGNYEQYF. The CDR3 nucleotides are TGTGCCAGCAGCAAGGGGGGGAACTACGAGCAGTACTTC.

This rearrangement joins TRBV7-2 to TRBJ1-3, with TRBD1 as a possible D gene (5 bases). This CDR3 region has 17 residues. Germline lookup yields CDR1 SGHTA and CDR2 FQGNSA. Trimming stripped 3 bases from V and 0 bases from J, with 15 bases between. The DNA for the CDR3 is TGTGCCAGCAGCTTCCAAAACACAGGATACTCTGGAAACACCATATATTTT. Its protein product is CASSFQNTGYSGNTIYF.

CDR3 nucleotides: TGTGCCTGGAGTCGACTTAAAAGGAATTCACCCCTCCACTTT. Protein sequence: CAWSRLKRNSPLHF. The J gene is TRBJ1-6, the V gene TRBV30; no reliable D call. The CDR3 sequence is 14 residues long. Germline CDR1 reads GTSNPN; CDR2 reads SVGIG (reference sequence). V was trimmed by 2 bases and J by 7 bases, leaving 12 bases between them.

V and J are TRBV12-5 and TRBJ2-5; TRBD1 matches 10 bases. From germline, CDR1 is LGHNT and CDR2 FRNRAP. The trim removed 6 bases at V and 1 base at J, leaving 17 bases unmatched. The CDR3 has 19 amino acids. CDR3: CASGRQGAGGILGQETQYF. The CDR3 DNA reads as TGTGCTAGTGGGCGACAGGGGGCGGGGGGTATTTTGGGCCAAGAGACCCAGTACTTC.

The chain combines TRBV7-9 with TRBJ2-7; D might be TRBD1 (6 bases). Trimming pared 5 bases from V and 3 bases from J, leaving 17 bases between. The CDR3 length is 15 residues. Germline CDR1 and CDR2: SEHNR and FQNEAQ (reference sequence). CDR3 DNA sequence: TGTGCCAGCAGCCCCCCGGACAGATGGGACTACGAGCAGTACTTC. Translating gives CASSPPDRWDYEQYF.

This chain links TRBV10-3 with TRBJ2-3, with D perhaps TRBD2 (7 bases). V gave up 11 bases and J gave up 1 base, with 25 bases separating them. This CDR3 region has 17 residues. Germline CDR1 ENHRY, CDR2 SYGVKD. Here the CDR3 DNA reads TGTGCCTCCTCCAGTGGGGGGGCATACGAGGGCACAGATACGCAGTATTTT. It translates to CASSSGGAYEGTDTQYF.

The chain is built from TRBV28 and TRBJ1-5, with 9 nucleotides matching TRBD1. The CDR3 is 17 amino acids. CDR1 is MDHEN and CDR2 is SYDVKM in the germline V gene. J was trimmed by 0 bases and V by 5 bases; bases with no gene match: 8. CDR3: CASSGRDRAYSNQPQHF. Written as DNA, the CDR3 is TGTGCCAGCAGTGGCCGGGACAGGGCATATAGCAATCAGCCCCAGCATTTT.

This chain connects TRBV9 to TRBJ1-2, with 7 bases identical to TRBD1. CDR1 is SGDLS and CDR2 is YYNGEE in the germline V gene. The CDR3 extends over 11 amino acids. V gave up 4 bases and J gave up 9 bases; unmatched junction bases: 3. The CDR3 spells CASSLGGRYTF. CDR3 coding DNA: TGTGCCAGCAGCTTAGGGGGCCGCTACACCTTC.

The chain is built from TRBV19 and TRBJ1-5; the D gene is possibly TRBD1 (6 bases). CDR1 is LNHDA, CDR2 SQIVND, per germline (reference sequence). The CDR3 consists of 14 residues. The V and J ends lost 7 bases and 4 bases respectively, with 14 bases between them. The DNA of the CDR3 is TGTGCCAGTAACCAGATAGGGGGTAATCAGCCCCAGCATTTT. Protein: CASNQIGGNQPQHF. The whole variable domain, remainder taken from reference TRBV19 and TRBJ1-5, is DGGITQSPKYLFRKEGQNVTLSCEQNLNHDAMYWYRQDPGQGLRLIYYSQIVNDFQKGDIAEGYSVSREKKESFPLTVTSAQKNPTAFYLCASNQIGGNQPQHFGDGTRLSIL.

This clone was seen only a few times. CDR3 nucleotides: TGTGCCAGCAGCTTAAACGTAAGGGGCTCTGGGGCCAACGTCCTGACTTTC. Residues: CASSLNVRGSGANVLTF. V and J are TRBV7-2 and TRBJ2-6, with D possibly being TRBD1 (5 bases). CDR1 SGHTA and CDR2 FQGNSA come from the germline V gene. CDR3 size: 17 residues. The V gene lost 2 bases and the J gene lost 0 bases, with 11 bases spanning the gap.

The chain couples TRBV2 to TRBJ1-2; D perhaps matches TRBD1 (5 bases). The germline CDR1 and CDR2 sequences are SNHLY and FYNNEI. This CDR3 is built from 13 residues. The V end lost 2 bases, the J end lost 6 bases, and 10 bases lay between the germline ends. CDR3 nucleotide sequence: TGTGCCAGCAGTGAACAGGGCTCCAATGGCTACACCTTC. Translated: CASSEQGSNGYTF.

The chain joins TRBV14 to TRBJ2-1, with 9 bases identical to TRBD2. Germline V CDR1 and CDR2: SGHDN, FVKESK. Trimming took 4 bases from V and 2 from J; bases not matched to a gene: 6. The CDR3 loop spans 16 amino acids. This chain's CDR3 is CASSPQAGGPYNEQFF. In DNA, the CDR3 is TGTGCCAGCAGCCCTCAAGCGGGGGGACCCTACAATGAGCAGTTCTTC.

V and J are TRBV7-8 and TRBJ1-6; 7 bases agree with TRBD1. Germline values: CDR1 SGHVS, CDR2 FQNEAQ. V lost 3 bases to trimming and J lost 0 bases; unmatched junction nucleotides: 5. This CDR3 spans 17 amino acids. The CDR3 reads CASSFGTDFSYNSPLHF. CDR3 DNA: TGTGCCAGCAGCTTCGGGACAGATTTCTCCTATAATTCACCCCTCCACTTT.

This clone came up once. The chain is built from TRBV2 and TRBJ2-3; 7 bases agree with TRBD2. This CDR3 contains 16 residues. From germline, CDR1 is SNHLY and CDR2 FYNNEI. V dropped 3 bases and J dropped 5; count of bases not matched to a gene: 11. The CDR3 loop reads CASSDPGLGPKDTQYF. The CDR3 DNA reads TGTGCCAGCAGTGATCCCGGACTAGGCCCTAAAGATACGCAGTATTTT.

This clone was seen just once. This sequence joins TRBV28 and TRBJ2-1, with 7 bases aligning to TRBD2. This CDR3 has 15 amino acids. CDR1 is MDHEN and CDR2 is SYDVKM in the germline V gene. V lost 3 bases to trimming and J lost 5 bases; unmatched junction nucleotides: 7. For the CDR3, the DNA is TGTGCCAGCAGTTTTAGGACGGGGGGAGACAATGAGCAGTTCTTC. It specifies CASSFRTGGDNEQFF.

This chain connects TRBV7-3 to TRBJ1-6, with 7 bases aligning to TRBD1. The germline V gene has CDR1 SGHTA and CDR2 FQGTGA. This CDR3 spans 15 amino acids. V gave up 11 bases and J gave up 4 bases; unmatched junction bases: 11. The CDR3 nucleotides read TGTGCCGGTCGGACAGGCCTTCGGTATAATTCACCCCTCCACTTT. This codes for CAGRTGLRYNSPLHF.

The gene calls are TRBV9 and TRBJ1-1; 7 bases match TRBD1. CDR1 and CDR2 from the germline V gene are SGDLS and YYNGEE. The CDR3 is 15 amino acids. V was clipped by 0 bases and J by 3 bases; unmatched bases: 5. CDR3 DNA sequence: TGTGCCAGCAGCGTAGGTGGGACAGCGGACACTGAAGCTTTCTTT. Amino acid sequence: CASSVGGTADTEAFF.